This TCR beta chain was recorded in a study of tumor and adjacent non-tumor tissue in lung cancer. RNA was extracted from bulk tissue without any cell sorting. This non-tumor lung sample came from over 3 cm beyond the tumor edge. V lost 1 base, J lost 1 base, and 13 bases lay in between. Germline CDR1 and CDR2: SGHAT and FQNNGV. The CDR3 totals 16 residues. A modified ARM-PCR protocol with three rounds of nested PCR amplified TCRbeta. A single record per CDR3 protein comes from TCRdb applying MiXCR to the multiplex PCR reads. The sample yields around 82,000 distinct CDR3 sequences, 80% to 90% seen once.

This chain uses TRBV11-2 with TRBJ1-1, with D perhaps TRBD1 (5 bases). This clonotype was obtained from a man aged 60 to 69 with non-small cell lung cancer. Sequenced material: distant non-tumor lung tissue. CDR3 sequence: CASSLGRDGGNTEAFF. The CDR3 DNA follows: TGTGCCAGCAGCTTAGGACGAGACGGGGGGAACACTGAAGCTTTCTTT.